A selection of T cell receptor beta chains follows, all from one sample in a study of long-term antiretroviral therapy in people with HIV. Using immunoSEQ multiplex PCR, the repertoire was profiled, and TCRdb retains in-frame clones only, with some absent. The sample has about 23,000 clones; around four fifths are singletons. The specimen was unsorted PBMCs, collected 1.6 years after starting antiretroviral therapy. These receptors all come from a middle-aged man with HIV. Both conserved end residues are part of each CDR3. D genes are given only for firm matches. Clone sizes are given selectively: once, few, many, or a class where the clone is expanded.

D: TRBD1
V: TRBV11-3
size: NA
J: TRBJ2-5
DNA: TGTGCCAGCAGCTTAACAGGGGGCTCAGAGACCCAGTACTTC
CDR3: CASSLTGGSETQYF

D: TRBD1
V: TRBV27
size: once
J: TRBJ1-6
DNA: TGTGCCAGCAGTTTAATACCCCAGGGGGCCCATGGTTCACCCCTCCACTTT
CDR3: CASSLIPQGAHGSPLHF

D: NA
V: TRBV5-6
size: NA
J: TRBJ2-2
DNA: TGTGCCAGCAGCTGGACGGGTAGCTGGACCGGGGAGCTGTTTTTT
CDR3: CASSWTGSWTGELFF

D: NA
V: TRBV4-2
size: NA
J: TRBJ2-1
DNA: TGTGCCAGCAGCCAAGATACATGGAGGGGGGGTACCAATGAGCAGTTCTTC
CDR3: CASSQDTWRGGTNEQFF

D: NA
V: TRBV29-1
size: NA
J: TRBJ2-7
DNA: TGCAGCGTCCAGACAGGCGTCGGGCAGTACTTC
CDR3: CSVQTGVGQYF

D: TRBD2
V: TRBV30
size: NA
J: TRBJ2-3
DNA: TGTGCCTGGAGTGTTATTAGCGGGAGCCCAGATACGCAGTATTTT
CDR3: CAWSVISGSPDTQYF

D: NA
V: TRBV7-7
size: NA
J: TRBJ1-2
DNA: TGTGCCAGCAGCTTAGCGGTGGCGTGGGGCTACACCTTC
CDR3: CASSLAVAWGYTF

D: NA
V: TRBV19
size: NA
J: TRBJ1-1
DNA: TGTGCCAGTAGCGCGTCCGGGAACACTGAAGCTTTCTTT
CDR3: CASSASGNTEAFF

D: NA
V: TRBV6-1
size: NA
J: TRBJ1-1
DNA: TGTGCCAGCAGTATCAGGGGTGACACTGAAGCTTTCTTT
CDR3: CASSIRGDTEAFF

D: TRBD1
V: TRBV11-2
size: once
J: TRBJ2-2
DNA: TGTGCCAGCAGCTCGGGACAGGCTTTGGACGGGGAGCTGTTTTTT
CDR3: CASSSGQALDGELFF

D: NA
V: TRBV6-1
size: once
J: TRBJ2-7
DNA: TGTGCCAGCAGTGAAGATATAGGGCTCCACGAGCAGTACTTC
CDR3: CASSEDIGLHEQYF

D: TRBD2
V: TRBV25-1
size: NA
J: TRBJ2-3
DNA: TGTGCCAGCAGTGAGTCGGGGGGGTCAGATACGCAGTATTTT
CDR3: CASSESGGSDTQYF

D: NA
V: TRBV9
size: NA
J: TRBJ2-4
DNA: TGTGCCAGCAGCCCCCGAGGCGCCAAAAACATTCAGTACTTC
CDR3: CASSPRGAKNIQYF

D: TRBD2
V: TRBV27
size: NA
J: TRBJ2-5
DNA: TGTGCCAGCAGTCTTACTAGCGGGGAGAAGACCCAGTACTTC
CDR3: CASSLTSGEKTQYF

D: NA
V: TRBV5-6
size: NA
J: TRBJ1-2
DNA: TGTGCCAGCAGCTCGGGACGGGGAAACTATGGCTACACCTTC
CDR3: CASSSGRGNYGYTF

D: TRBD2
V: TRBV19
size: NA
J: TRBJ2-3
DNA: TGTGCCAGTAGTATAGGGACTAGCGGGGGGGTGAGAAGCACAGATACGCAGTATTTT
CDR3: CASSIGTSGGVRSTDTQYF

D: NA
V: TRBV5-4
size: NA
J: TRBJ1-2
DNA: TGTGCCAGCAGCTCAAGGGCCCTGGGGACGATTAACTATGGCTACACCTTC
CDR3: CASSSRALGTINYGYTF

D: NA
V: TRBV6-5
size: NA
J: TRBJ1-1
DNA: TGTGCCAGCAGTTACTCGAGACAGCGCTCGAACACTGAAGCTTTCTTT
CDR3: CASSYSRQRSNTEAFF

D: TRBD1
V: TRBV12-5
size: NA
J: TRBJ2-7
DNA: TGTGCTAGTACGGACAGGGTAAAAGGGGAGCAGTACTTC
CDR3: CASTDRVKGEQYF

D: NA
V: TRBV9
size: NA
J: TRBJ1-2
DNA: TGTGCCAGCAGCGTAGCTTCGGGAGTTGTGGGTGGCTACACCTTC
CDR3: CASSVASGVVGGYTF

D: NA
V: TRBV19
size: NA
J: TRBJ1-2
DNA: TGTGCCAGTAGTACCTGGGACCGTTCCATAGATGGCTACACCTTC
CDR3: CASSTWDRSIDGYTF

D: TRBD2
V: TRBV19
size: NA
J: TRBJ2-7
DNA: TGTGCCAGTAGTACTAGCGGGAGGAGCCACGAGCAGTACTTC
CDR3: CASSTSGRSHEQYF

D: TRBD1
V: TRBV6-1
size: NA
J: TRBJ1-5
DNA: TGTGCCAGCAGAACCGGGGACAGACTCAATCAGCCCCAGCATTTT
CDR3: CASRTGDRLNQPQHF

D: NA
V: TRBV20-1
size: NA
J: TRBJ2-7
DNA: TGCAGTGCTTTCCACGGCTACGAGCAGTACTTC
CDR3: CSAFHGYEQYF

D: TRBD1
V: TRBV28
size: NA
J: TRBJ2-7
DNA: TGTGCCAGCAGTTTACCGGGACAGGGCTCCTACGAGCAGTACTTC
CDR3: CASSLPGQGSYEQYF

D: TRBD1
V: TRBV9
size: NA
J: TRBJ1-5
DNA: TGTGCCAGCAGCGTAGGGCCCGGGACAGGGAATCAGCCCCAGCATTTT
CDR3: CASSVGPGTGNQPQHF

D: TRBD1
V: TRBV6-1
size: NA
J: TRBJ1-2
DNA: TGTGCGGTGACAGGGCTCTATGGCTACACCTTC
CDR3: CAVTGLYGYTF

D: NA
V: TRBV5-6
size: NA
J: TRBJ1-2
DNA: TGTGCCAGCAGCTCGGGCCCGAGAAACTATGGCTACACCTTC
CDR3: CASSSGPRNYGYTF

D: TRBD1
V: TRBV5-1
size: NA
J: TRBJ2-7
DNA: TGCGCCAGCAGCTTTTCCCTAGACAGGGGGAGCTACGAGCAGTACTTC
CDR3: CASSFSLDRGSYEQYF

D: NA
V: TRBV5-6
size: NA
J: TRBJ1-3
DNA: TGTGCCAGCAGCTTGAACAGCCTAAAGACCATATATTTT
CDR3: CASSLNSLKTIYF

D: NA
V: TRBV6-1
size: NA
J: TRBJ2-1
DNA: TGTGCCAGCGTGGGGAGCCTCTACAATGAGCAGTTCTTC
CDR3: CASVGSLYNEQFF